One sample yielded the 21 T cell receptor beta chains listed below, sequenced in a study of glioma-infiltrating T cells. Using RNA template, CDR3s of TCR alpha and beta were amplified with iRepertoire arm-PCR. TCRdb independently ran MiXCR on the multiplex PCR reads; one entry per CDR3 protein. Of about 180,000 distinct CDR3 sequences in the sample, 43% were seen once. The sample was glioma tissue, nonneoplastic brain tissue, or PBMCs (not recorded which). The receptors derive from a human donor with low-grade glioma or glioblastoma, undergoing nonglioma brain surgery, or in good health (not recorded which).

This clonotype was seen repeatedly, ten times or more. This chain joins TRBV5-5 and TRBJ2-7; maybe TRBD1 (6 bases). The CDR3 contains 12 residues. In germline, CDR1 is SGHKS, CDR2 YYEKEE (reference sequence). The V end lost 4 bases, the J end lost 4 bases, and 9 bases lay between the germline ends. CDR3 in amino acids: CASSKQGYEQYF. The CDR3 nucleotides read TGTGCCAGCAGCAAACAGGGTTACGAGCAGTACTTC.

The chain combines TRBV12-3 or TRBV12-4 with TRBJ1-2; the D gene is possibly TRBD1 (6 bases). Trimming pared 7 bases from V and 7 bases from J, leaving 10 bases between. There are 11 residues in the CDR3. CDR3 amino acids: CASNHRVGYTF. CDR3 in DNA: TGTGCCAGCAACCACAGGGTTGGCTACACCTTC.

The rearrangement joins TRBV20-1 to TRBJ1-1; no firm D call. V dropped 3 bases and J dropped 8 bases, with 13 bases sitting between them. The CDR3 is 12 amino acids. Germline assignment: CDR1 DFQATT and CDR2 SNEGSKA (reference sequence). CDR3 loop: CSARIRADEAFF. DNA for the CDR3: TGCAGTGCTAGGATTAGGGCCGACGAAGCTTTCTTT.

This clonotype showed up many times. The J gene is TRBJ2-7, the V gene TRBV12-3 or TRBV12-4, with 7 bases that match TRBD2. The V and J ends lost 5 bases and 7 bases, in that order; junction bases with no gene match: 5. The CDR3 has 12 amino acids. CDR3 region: CASSPWEGEQYF. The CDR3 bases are TGTGCCAGCAGTCCATGGGAGGGGGAGCAGTACTTC.

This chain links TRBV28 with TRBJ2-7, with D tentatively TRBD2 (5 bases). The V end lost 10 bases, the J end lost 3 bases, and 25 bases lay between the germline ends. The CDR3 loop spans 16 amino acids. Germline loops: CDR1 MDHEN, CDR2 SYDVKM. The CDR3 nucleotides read TGTGCCACCTCTACACCTGTCAGGACGGGAAGCTACGAGCAGTACTTC. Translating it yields CATSTPVRTGSYEQYF.

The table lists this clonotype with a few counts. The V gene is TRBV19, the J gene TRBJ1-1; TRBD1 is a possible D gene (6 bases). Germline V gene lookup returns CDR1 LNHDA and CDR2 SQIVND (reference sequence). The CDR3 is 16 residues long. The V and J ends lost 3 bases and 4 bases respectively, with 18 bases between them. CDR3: CASSISLGGAGTEAFF. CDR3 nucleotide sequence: TGTGCCAGTAGTATTAGTCTGGGGGGCGCTGGCACTGAAGCTTTCTTT.

As DNA, the CDR3 is TGTGCCATCAGGGGAGATAATGAAAAACTGTTTTTT. Protein: CAIRGDNEKLFF. The chain links TRBV10-3 to TRBJ1-4; D is unclear. Germline V CDR1 and CDR2: ENHRY, SYGVKD. The V end lost 6 bases, the J end lost 4 bases, and 6 bases lay between the germline ends. The length of the CDR3 is 12 residues.

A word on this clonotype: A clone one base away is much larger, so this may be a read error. The CDR3 nucleotides read TGTGCCAGAAGCCCAGGACAGGGGGCAACCGGGGAGCTGTTTTTT. This encodes CARSPGQGATGELFF. The chain couples TRBV27 to TRBJ2-2; 11 bases are a match to TRBD1. J lost 5 bases, V lost 9 bases, and 8 bases had no gene match. The CDR3 is 15 amino acids. The germline CDR1 and CDR2 sequences are MNHEY and SMNVEV (reference sequence).

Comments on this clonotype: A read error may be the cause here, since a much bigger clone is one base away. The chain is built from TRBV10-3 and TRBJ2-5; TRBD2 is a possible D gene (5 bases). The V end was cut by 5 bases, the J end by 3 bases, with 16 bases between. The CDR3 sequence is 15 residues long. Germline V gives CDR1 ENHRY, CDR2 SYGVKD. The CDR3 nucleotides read TGTGCCATCAGTAATACGCGGGCGGAAGAAGAGACCCAGTACTTC. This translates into CAISNTRAEEETQYF.

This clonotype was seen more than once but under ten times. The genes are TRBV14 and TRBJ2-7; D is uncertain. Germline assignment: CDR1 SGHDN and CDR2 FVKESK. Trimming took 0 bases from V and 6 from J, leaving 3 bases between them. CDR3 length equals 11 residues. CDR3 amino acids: CASSQDLEQYF. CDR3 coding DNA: TGTGCCAGCAGCCAAGACCTCGAGCAGTACTTC.

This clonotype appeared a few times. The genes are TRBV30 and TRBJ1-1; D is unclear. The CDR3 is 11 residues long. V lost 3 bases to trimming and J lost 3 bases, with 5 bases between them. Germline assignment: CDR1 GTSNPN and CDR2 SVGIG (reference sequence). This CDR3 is CAWRRDTEAFF. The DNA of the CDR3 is TGTGCCTGGAGGAGGGACACTGAAGCTTTCTTT.

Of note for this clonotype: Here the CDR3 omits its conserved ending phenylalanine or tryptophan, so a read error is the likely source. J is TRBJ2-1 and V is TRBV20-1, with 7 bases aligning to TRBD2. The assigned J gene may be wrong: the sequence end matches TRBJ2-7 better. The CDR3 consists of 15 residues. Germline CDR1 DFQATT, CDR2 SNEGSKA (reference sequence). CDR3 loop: CSAREFGSREETQYL. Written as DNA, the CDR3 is TGCAGTGCTAGAGAGTTCGGCTCCCGGGAGGAGACACAGTACTTA.

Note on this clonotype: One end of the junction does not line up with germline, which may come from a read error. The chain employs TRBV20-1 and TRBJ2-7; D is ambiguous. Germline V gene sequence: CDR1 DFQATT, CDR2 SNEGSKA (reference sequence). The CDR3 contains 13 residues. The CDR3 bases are TGCAGTGTAGGTAGGATGCTCGGTTACGAGCAGTGCTTC. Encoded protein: CSVGRMLGYEQCF.

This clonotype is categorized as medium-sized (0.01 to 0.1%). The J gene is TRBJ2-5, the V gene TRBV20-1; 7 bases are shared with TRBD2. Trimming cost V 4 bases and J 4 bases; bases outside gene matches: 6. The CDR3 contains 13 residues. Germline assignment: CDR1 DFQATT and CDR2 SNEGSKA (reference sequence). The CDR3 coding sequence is TGCAGTGCTATTGGGGGGGGAGGAGAGACCCAGTACTTC. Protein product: CSAIGGGGETQYF.

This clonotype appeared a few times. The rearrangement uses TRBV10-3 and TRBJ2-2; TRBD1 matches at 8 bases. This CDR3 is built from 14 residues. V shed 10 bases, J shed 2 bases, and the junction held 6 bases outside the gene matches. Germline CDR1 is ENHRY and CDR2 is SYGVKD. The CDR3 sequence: CATGGQENTGELFF. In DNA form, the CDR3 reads TGTGCCACCGGGGGACAGGAAAACACCGGGGAGCTGTTTTTT.

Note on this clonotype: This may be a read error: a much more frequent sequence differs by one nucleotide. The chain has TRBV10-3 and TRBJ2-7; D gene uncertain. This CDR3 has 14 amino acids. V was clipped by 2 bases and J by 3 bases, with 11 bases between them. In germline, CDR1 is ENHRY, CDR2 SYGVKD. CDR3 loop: CAISEGKVGYEQYF. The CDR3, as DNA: TGTGCCATCAGTGAGGGGAAAGTAGGCTACGAGCAGTACTTC.

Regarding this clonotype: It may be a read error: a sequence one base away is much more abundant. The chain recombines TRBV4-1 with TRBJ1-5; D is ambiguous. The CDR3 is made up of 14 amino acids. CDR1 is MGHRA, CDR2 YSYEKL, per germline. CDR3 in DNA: TGCGCCAGCAGCCAAGACCGCCTAAATCAGCGCCAGCATTTT. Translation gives CASSQDRLNQRQHF.

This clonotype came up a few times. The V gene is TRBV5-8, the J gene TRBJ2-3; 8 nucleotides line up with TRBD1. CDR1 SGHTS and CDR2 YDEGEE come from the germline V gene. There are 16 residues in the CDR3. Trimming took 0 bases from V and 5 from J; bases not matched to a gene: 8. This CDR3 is CASSLARTGLEDTQYF. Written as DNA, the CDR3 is TGTGCCAGCAGCTTGGCGAGGACAGGGCTAGAAGATACGCAGTATTTT.

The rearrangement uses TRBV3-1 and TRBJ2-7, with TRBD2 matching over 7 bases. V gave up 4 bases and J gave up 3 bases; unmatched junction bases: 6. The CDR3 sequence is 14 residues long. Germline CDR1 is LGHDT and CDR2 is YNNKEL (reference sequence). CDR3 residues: CASSRGRGGYEQYF. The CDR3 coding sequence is TGTGCCAGCAGCCGCGGCCGCGGGGGCTACGAGCAGTACTTC.

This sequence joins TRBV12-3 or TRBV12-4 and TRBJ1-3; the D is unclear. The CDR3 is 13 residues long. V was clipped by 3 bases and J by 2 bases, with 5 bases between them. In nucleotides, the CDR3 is TGTGCCAGCAGTTTTAGACCTGGAAACACCATATATTTT. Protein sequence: CASSFRPGNTIYF.

The CDR3 region has the DNA TGTGCCAGCAGCCCTAGACTAGCGGGAGTTTCCGATACGCAGTATTTT. Translating it yields CASSPRLAGVSDTQYF. The chain couples TRBV28 to TRBJ2-3, with 12 positions matching TRBD2. After removal of 6 bases from V and 6 bases from J, the junction contained 10 bases not matched to a gene. Per the germline V gene, CDR1 is MDHEN and CDR2 is SYDVKM. CDR3 length: 16 amino acids.